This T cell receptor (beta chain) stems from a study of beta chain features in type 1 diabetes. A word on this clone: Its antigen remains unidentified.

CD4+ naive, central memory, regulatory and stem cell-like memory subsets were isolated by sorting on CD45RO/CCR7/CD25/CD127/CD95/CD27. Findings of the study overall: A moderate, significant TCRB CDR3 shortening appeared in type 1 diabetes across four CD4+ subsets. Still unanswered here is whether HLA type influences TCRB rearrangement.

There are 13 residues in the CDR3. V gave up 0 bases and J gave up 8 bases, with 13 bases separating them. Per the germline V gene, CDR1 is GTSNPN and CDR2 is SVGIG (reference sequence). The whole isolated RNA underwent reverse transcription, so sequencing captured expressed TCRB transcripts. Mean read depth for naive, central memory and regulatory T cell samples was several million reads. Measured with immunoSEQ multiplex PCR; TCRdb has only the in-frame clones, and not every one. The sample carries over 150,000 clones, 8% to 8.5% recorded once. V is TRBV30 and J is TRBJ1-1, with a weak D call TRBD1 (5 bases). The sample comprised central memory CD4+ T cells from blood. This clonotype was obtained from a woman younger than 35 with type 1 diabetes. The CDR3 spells CAWSVRRGLEAFF. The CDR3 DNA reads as TGTGCCTGGAGTGTACGACGGGGACTCGAAGCTTTCTTT.